This TCR beta chain emerged from a study of T cell responses to AZD1222 COVID-19 vaccine. Points from the study as a whole: Clonal diversity may have been underestimated, and the donors were mostly white British, with more females than males. Recipients of two AZD1222 doses showed rising Spike-specific TCR breadth and depth.

Doses given second, at about 4 or about 12 weeks, were pooled. Points on this clone: Its antigen is not identified.

The protocol was immunoSEQ multiplex PCR, while the TCRdb copy is restricted to in-frame clones and leaves out a portion. The data show tens of thousands of clones, around 92% seen once. From germline, CDR1 is MNHEY and CDR2 SMNVEV (reference sequence). After removal of 3 bases from V and 0 bases from J, the junction contained 2 bases not matched to a gene. The CDR3 has 14 residues. The source material was peripheral blood, sampled 28 days after the second AZD1222 dose. The TCR comes from an adult who received the AZD1222 COVID-19 vaccine. The chain recombines TRBV27 with TRBJ2-7; 7 bases fit TRBD2. Here the CDR3 reads CASSFGGSSYEQYF. CDR3 coding DNA: TGTGCCAGCAGTTTTGGCGGGAGCTCCTACGAGCAGTACTTC.